This is a list of T cell receptor beta chains from one sample in a study of T cells in Graves' hyperthyroidism and ophthalmopathy. MiXCR, run by TCRdb on the multiplex PCR reads, gives a single entry per CDR3 protein. The sample includes some 600,000 distinct CDR3 sequences, more than 11% of them seen just once. Sample: blood. The receptors were sampled from a woman aged 25 to 39 with Graves' hyperthyroidism that later progressed to Graves' ophthalmopathy. Each CDR3 is given with its conserved first and last residue. Each record gives: J gene, V gene, clone size, D gene, CDR3 DNA, CDR3 protein. D genes are given only for firm matches. Clone size is not always given. Where it is, it says once, few, many or a class for expanded clones.

TRBJ2-7	TRBV6-1	few	NA	TGTGCCAGCACCTCCCCCAACCCCGGGACGGCCTACGAGCAGTACTTC	CASTSPNPGTAYEQYF
TRBJ1-2	TRBV28	many	TRBD1	TGTGCCAGCAGTGAGACAGGGAGCGATGGCTATGGCTACACCTTC	CASSETGSDGYGYTF
TRBJ1-3	TRBV5-1	NA	NA	TGCGCCAGCAGCTTGGAGCCCCCTGGAAACACCATATATTTT	CASSLEPPGNTIYF
TRBJ1-1	TRBV29-1	few	NA	TGCAGCGTTCTGAGGCCCATGAACACTGAAGCTTTCTTT	CSVLRPMNTEAFF
TRBJ1-1	TRBV2	many	NA	TGTGCCAGCACCCGAGGGGGGGTCACTGAAGCTTTCTTT	CASTRGGVTEAFF
TRBJ2-7	TRBV20-1	NA	TRBD2	TGCAGTGCTAGCGGGAGGGCCTACGAGGTAGAGCAGTACTTC	CSASGRAYEVEQYF
TRBJ2-3	TRBV29-1	NA	NA	TGCAGCGCCTCAGCCAGCTTGTCAACAGATACGCAGTATTTT	CSASASLSTDTQYF
TRBJ2-7	TRBV25-1	NA	TRBD2	TGTGCCAGCCCTCCTTTTTGGGGGAGCGGGGGATACGAGCAGTACTTC	CASPPFWGSGGYEQYF
TRBJ1-4	TRBV4-2	few	NA	TGTGCCAGCAGCCAACAAGGCTCCACCTTAGCAACTAATGAAAAACTGTTTTTT	CASSQQGSTLATNEKLFF
TRBJ1-1	TRBV7-2	NA	NA	TGTGCCAGCAGCTTAGGGGACGGCCGGAGGTCTGAAGCTTTCTTT	CASSLGDGRRSEAFF
TRBJ2-1	TRBV20-1	many	NA	TGCAGTGCTAGAAACCCACAGGGAAGTTTCGGCAATGAGCAGTTCTTC	CSARNPQGSFGNEQFF
TRBJ2-5	TRBV18	many	NA	TGTGCCAGCAGCCCCTCCAGACAAGAGACCCAGTACTTC	CASSPSRQETQYF
TRBJ2-4	TRBV19	NA	TRBD2	TGTGCCAGTAGTATCGGGCTAGCGGGAGCCAAAAACATTCAGTACTTC	CASSIGLAGAKNIQYF
TRBJ1-1	TRBV10-3	many	NA	TGTGCCATCAGTGAGTCTCAGGGTGTCGGTGAAGCTTTCTTT	CAISESQGVGEAFF
TRBJ2-3	TRBV7-9	many	TRBD2	TGTGCCAGCAGCCTCTCTAGCGGGAGGGGTACGCAGTATTTT	CASSLSSGRGTQYF
TRBJ2-2	TRBV20-1	many	TRBD1	TGCAGTGCTAGAGATCAGGGACAGGGGGGCACCGGGGAGCTGTTTTTT	CSARDQGQGGTGELFF
TRBJ1-1	TRBV5-1	many	NA	TGCGCCAGCAGTTATGACGGTTCAGTCCCTGAAGCTTTCTTT	CASSYDGSVPEAFF
TRBJ1-4	TRBV7-9	NA	NA	TGTGCCAGCAGCTCGAGGGACTCTAATGAAAAACTGTTTTTT	CASSSRDSNEKLFF
TRBJ2-7	TRBV9	many	TRBD2	TGTGCCAGCAGCGTCGGACTAGCAGATTACGAGCAGTACTTC	CASSVGLADYEQYF
TRBJ2-7	TRBV28	many	NA	TGTGCCAGCAGTTTATATGCAGGGTACGAGCAGTACTTC	CASSLYAGYEQYF
TRBJ1-5	TRBV5-5	many	TRBD1	TGTGCCAGCAGCGTAATGACAGGGGCTGGGGATCAGCCCCAGCATTTT	CASSVMTGAGDQPQHF
TRBJ1-4	TRBV6-1	NA	NA	TGTGCCAGCAGTGGGGAATTATTCGGGAATGAAAAACTGTTTTTT	CASSGELFGNEKLFF
TRBJ1-5	TRBV2	many	TRBD1	TGTGCCGGTGGGACAGAGAGCAATCAGCCCCAGCATTTT	CAGGTESNQPQHF
TRBJ2-7	TRBV10-3	many	TRBD1	TGTGCCATCACTGATAACTCGAGACAGGGCTCCTACGAGCAGTACTTC	CAITDNSRQGSYEQYF
TRBJ1-1	TRBV11-2	many	NA	TGTGCCAGCAGCTTAGATCCGGTGGGCACTGAAGCTTTCTTT	CASSLDPVGTEAFF
TRBJ2-4	TRBV6-8	NA	TRBD2	TGTGCCAGCAGTTTCGCCCGTGGTAGCGGGAGGGCCCTAGCCAAAAACATTCAGTACTTC	CASSFARGSGRALAKNIQYF
TRBJ2-5	TRBV20-1	many	NA	TGCAGTGCTAGGGACAGTGGCCAAGAGACCCAGTACTTC	CSARDSGQETQYF
TRBJ1-5	TRBV4-1	NA	NA	TGCGCCAGCAGCCTAGCCGGACCGGGTAGGCAGCCCCAGCATTTT	CASSLAGPGRQPQHF
TRBJ2-7	TRBV20-1	many	TRBD1	TGCAGTGCTAGAGGACAGGGGACCCCCTACGAGCAGTACTTC	CSARGQGTPYEQYF
TRBJ2-2	TRBV4-1	NA	NA	TGCGCCAGCAGCCAAATCCCCCGAGGGGAGCTGTTTTTT	CASSQIPRGELFF
TRBJ2-5	TRBV6-1	many	NA	TGTGCCAGCAGGGTTGGAGGCCACCAAGAGACCCAGTACTTC	CASRVGGHQETQYF
TRBJ2-5	TRBV7-9	many	NA	TGTGCCAGCAGCTTAGGGGGGCTAGAAGAGACCCAGTACTTC	CASSLGGLEETQYF
TRBJ2-7	TRBV2	many	NA	TGTGCCAGCGGCGGGTTGGCCTACGAGCAGTACTTC	CASGGLAYEQYF
TRBJ1-2	TRBV10-3	few	NA	TGTGCCAACAGCGGGGACCTCTATGGCTACACCTTC	CANSGDLYGYTF